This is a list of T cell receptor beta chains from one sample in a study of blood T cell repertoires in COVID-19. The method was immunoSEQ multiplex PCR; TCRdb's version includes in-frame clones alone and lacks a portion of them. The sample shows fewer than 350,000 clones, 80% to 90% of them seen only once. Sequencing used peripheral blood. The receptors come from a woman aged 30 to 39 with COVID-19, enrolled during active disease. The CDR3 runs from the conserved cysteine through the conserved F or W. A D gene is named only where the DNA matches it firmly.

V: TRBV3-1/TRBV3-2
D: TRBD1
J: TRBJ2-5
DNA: TGTGCCAGCAGCCCACGGACAGGGAAAGAGACCCAGTACTTC
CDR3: CASSPRTGKETQYF

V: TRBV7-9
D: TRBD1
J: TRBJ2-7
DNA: TGTGCCAGCAGCGACCCGGGACAGGGTTTCTACGAGCAGTACTTC
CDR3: CASSDPGQGFYEQYF

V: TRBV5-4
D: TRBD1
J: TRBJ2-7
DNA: TGTGCCAGCAGCCCAACAACGGACAGGGCCTACGAGCAGTACTTC
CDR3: CASSPTTDRAYEQYF

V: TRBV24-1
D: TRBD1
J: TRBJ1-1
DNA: TGTGCCACCAGTGCCGGGACAGCGGCTTTCTTT
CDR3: CATSAGTAAFF

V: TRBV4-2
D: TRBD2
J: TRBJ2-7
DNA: TGTGCCAGCAGCCAAGATTCGGGACTAGCGGGGTATGAGCAGTACTTC
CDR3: CASSQDSGLAGYEQYF

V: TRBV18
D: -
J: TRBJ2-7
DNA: TGTGCCAGCTCACCCAGCTCCTACGAGCAGTACTTC
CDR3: CASSPSSYEQYF

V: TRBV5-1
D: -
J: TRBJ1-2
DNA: TGCGCCAGCAGTCCGTCCAAAAAAACAGGGTACCATGGCTACACCTTC
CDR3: CASSPSKKTGYHGYTF

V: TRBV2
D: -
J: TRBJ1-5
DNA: TGTGCCAGCAGTGACGAAGGGGGCAATCAGCCCCAGCATTTT
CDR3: CASSDEGGNQPQHF

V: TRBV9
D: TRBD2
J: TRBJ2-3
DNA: TGTGCCACCCTGGGGCGGGGGGCTAAAGATACGCAGTATTTT
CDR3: CATLGRGAKDTQYF

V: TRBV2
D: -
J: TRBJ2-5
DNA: TGTGCCAGCAGTATCGCGAGGGAGACCCAGTACTTC
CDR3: CASSIARETQYF

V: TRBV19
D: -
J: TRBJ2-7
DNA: TGTGCCAGTAGTATACGGGGGAGCTCCTACGAGCAGTACTTC
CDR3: CASSIRGSSYEQYF

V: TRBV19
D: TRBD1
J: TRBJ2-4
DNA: TGTGCCAGTAGTAGTGGGCAGGGGGAATGGAACATTCAGTACTTC
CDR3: CASSSGQGEWNIQYF

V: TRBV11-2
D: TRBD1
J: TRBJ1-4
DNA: TGTGCCAGCAGCATCGACAGGGTTCGTAATGAAAAACTGTTTTTT
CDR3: CASSIDRVRNEKLFF

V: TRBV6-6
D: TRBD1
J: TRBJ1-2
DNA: TGTGCCAGCAGGCTACAGGGGGCTAATGGCTACACCTTC
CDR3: CASRLQGANGYTF

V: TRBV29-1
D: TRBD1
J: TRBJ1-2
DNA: TGCAGCGTTGGGGCAGGGGGCCTCTATGGCTACACCTTC
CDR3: CSVGAGGLYGYTF

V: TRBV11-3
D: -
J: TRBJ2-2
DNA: TGTGCCAGCAGCTCCTACGGGACTCCCGGGGAGCTGTTTTTT
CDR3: CASSSYGTPGELFF

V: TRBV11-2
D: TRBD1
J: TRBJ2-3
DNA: TGTGCCAGCAGCATACAGGGGGCCAGATTGGATACGCAGTATTTT
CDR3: CASSIQGARLDTQYF

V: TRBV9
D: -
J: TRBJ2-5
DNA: TGTGCCAGCAGCGCGACTAGCCAAGAGACCCAGTACTTC
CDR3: CASSATSQETQYF

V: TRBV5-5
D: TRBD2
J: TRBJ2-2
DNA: TGTGCCAGCAGCCGGGCGGGGGAGAACACCGGGGAGCTGTTTTTT
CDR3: CASSRAGENTGELFF

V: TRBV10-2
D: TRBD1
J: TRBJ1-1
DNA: TGCGCCAGCAGTGAATCCCCGGGACAGGTATTGAACACTGAAGCTTTCTTT
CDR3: CASSESPGQVLNTEAFF

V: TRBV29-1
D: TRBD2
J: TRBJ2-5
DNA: TGCAGCGTAGCCAAGGGTGGGGAGGGGACCCAGTACTTC
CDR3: CSVAKGGEGTQYF

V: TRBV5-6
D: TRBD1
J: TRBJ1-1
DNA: TGTGCCAGCAGCTTGGTTAACAGGGGGAACACTGAAGCTTTCTTT
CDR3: CASSLVNRGNTEAFF